Listed below are T cell receptor beta chains from one sample, sequenced in a study of blood T cell repertoires in COVID-19. Only in-frame clones appear in the TCRdb table, and some are missing; sequencing was by immunoSEQ multiplex PCR. The table lists approximately 240,000 clones, 80% to 90% of them singletons. Sequenced: peripheral blood. Receptors originate from a woman aged 60-70 years who had recovered from COVID-19. Each CDR3 is given with its conserved first and last residue. Each record gives: V gene, D gene, J gene, clone size, CDR3 protein, CDR3 DNA. The D gene is left open where the match is weak. Clone size is not always given. Where it is, it says once, few, many or a class for expanded clones.

V gene: TRBV5-4; D gene: TRBD1; J gene: TRBJ2-2; clone size: .; CDR3 protein: CASSPRGPGELFF; CDR3 DNA: TGTGCCAGCAGCCCCAGGGGGCCCGGGGAGCTGTTTTTT
V gene: TRBV5-8; D gene: TRBD2; J gene: TRBJ2-3; clone size: few; CDR3 protein: CASSRGGRVTDTQYF; CDR3 DNA: TGTGCCAGCAGCCGGGGGGGCAGGGTGACAGATACGCAGTATTTT
V gene: TRBV5-4; D gene: TRBD2; J gene: TRBJ2-2; clone size: few; CDR3 protein: CASSLVAGANTGELFF; CDR3 DNA: TGTGCCAGCAGTTTGGTAGCGGGGGCAAACACCGGGGAGCTGTTTTTT
V gene: TRBV5-4; D gene: TRBD1; J gene: TRBJ2-6; clone size: .; CDR3 protein: CASSLEQGGSGANVLTF; CDR3 DNA: TGTGCCAGCAGCTTGGAACAGGGGGGCAGTGGGGCCAACGTCCTGACTTTC
V gene: TRBV19; D gene: .; J gene: TRBJ2-6; clone size: once; CDR3 protein: CASGLRGEGANVLTF; CDR3 DNA: TGTGCCAGTGGCCTCAGGGGTGAAGGGGCCAACGTCCTGACTTTC
V gene: TRBV18; D gene: .; J gene: TRBJ1-2; clone size: .; CDR3 protein: CASSPARGNYGYTF; CDR3 DNA: TGTGCCAGCTCACCCGCGAGGGGGAACTATGGCTACACCTTC
V gene: TRBV7-3; D gene: .; J gene: TRBJ2-7; clone size: .; CDR3 protein: CASSLSAGDYEQYF; CDR3 DNA: TGTGCCAGCAGCTTAAGTGCAGGGGACTACGAGCAGTACTTC
V gene: TRBV6-5; D gene: .; J gene: TRBJ2-7; clone size: many; CDR3 protein: CASSLGQLYEQYF; CDR3 DNA: TGTGCCAGCAGCCTTGGACAGCTGTACGAGCAGTACTTC
V gene: TRBV5-1; D gene: .; J gene: TRBJ2-3; clone size: .; CDR3 protein: CASSLGQFRLDTQYF; CDR3 DNA: TGCGCCAGCAGCTTGGGGCAGTTCAGGCTTGATACGCAGTATTTT
V gene: TRBV6-6; D gene: TRBD2; J gene: TRBJ2-7; clone size: .; CDR3 protein: CASRQGLAGVGEQYF; CDR3 DNA: TGTGCCAGCAGGCAGGGACTAGCGGGGGTCGGGGAGCAGTACTTC
V gene: TRBV6-5; D gene: .; J gene: TRBJ2-7; clone size: .; CDR3 protein: CASSKVRGDREQYF; CDR3 DNA: TGTGCCAGCAGTAAGGTCAGGGGGGATCGTGAGCAGTACTTC
V gene: TRBV3-1/TRBV3-2; D gene: TRBD1; J gene: TRBJ2-7; clone size: once; CDR3 protein: CASSRRGRGLYEQYF; CDR3 DNA: TGTGCCAGCAGCCGCCGGGGCAGGGGGTTGTACGAGCAGTACTTC
V gene: TRBV4-3; D gene: .; J gene: TRBJ2-2; clone size: once; CDR3 protein: CASSLEGRSTGELFF; CDR3 DNA: TGCGCCAGCAGCCTGGAGGGGAGGTCCACCGGGGAGCTGTTTTTT
V gene: TRBV24-1; D gene: .; J gene: TRBJ2-7; clone size: once; CDR3 protein: CATSGLNPGHFSYEQYF; CDR3 DNA: TGTGCCACCAGTGGACTGAACCCGGGACACTTCTCCTACGAGCAGTACTTC
V gene: TRBV5-1; D gene: .; J gene: TRBJ1-2; clone size: few; CDR3 protein: CASSLEREGYTF; CDR3 DNA: TGCGCCAGCAGCTTGGAACGGGAGGGCTACACCTTC
V gene: TRBV2; D gene: TRBD1; J gene: TRBJ2-7; clone size: .; CDR3 protein: CAIGTGAGGEQYF; CDR3 DNA: TGTGCCATCGGGACAGGAGCGGGCGGGGAGCAGTACTTC
V gene: TRBV6-5; D gene: .; J gene: TRBJ2-5; clone size: .; CDR3 protein: CASTRQGGETQYF; CDR3 DNA: TGTGCCAGCACGAGGCAGGGGGGAGAGACCCAGTACTTC
V gene: TRBV19; D gene: .; J gene: TRBJ1-2; clone size: .; CDR3 protein: CASWKGPSAYGYTF; CDR3 DNA: TGTGCCAGTTGGAAGGGGCCCTCCGCCTATGGCTACACCTTC
V gene: TRBV7-6; D gene: .; J gene: TRBJ2-7; clone size: .; CDR3 protein: CASSLSVADSYEQYF; CDR3 DNA: TGTGCCAGCAGCTTATCGGTTGCGGACTCCTACGAGCAGTACTTC
V gene: TRBV30; D gene: .; J gene: TRBJ1-2; clone size: .; CDR3 protein: CAWRTGGLHYGYTF; CDR3 DNA: TGTGCCTGGAGAACGGGGGGCCTCCACTATGGCTACACCTTC
V gene: TRBV9; D gene: .; J gene: TRBJ1-5; clone size: once; CDR3 protein: CASSVGGGTGQPQHF; CDR3 DNA: TGTGCCAGCAGCGTAGGTGGAGGCACCGGTCAGCCCCAGCATTTT
V gene: TRBV6-2/TRBV6-3; D gene: TRBD2; J gene: TRBJ2-5; clone size: once; CDR3 protein: CASSRGGGAQETQYF; CDR3 DNA: TGTGCCAGCAGTAGAGGCGGGGGGGCCCAAGAGACCCAGTACTTC
V gene: TRBV27; D gene: .; J gene: TRBJ2-7; clone size: .; CDR3 protein: CASSLSGQGLPGSYEQYF; CDR3 DNA: TGTGCCAGCAGTTTATCCGGGCAAGGACTCCCGGGGTCCTACGAGCAGTACTTC
V gene: TRBV7-2; D gene: TRBD2; J gene: TRBJ2-2; clone size: .; CDR3 protein: CASSFVASVAGGNTGELFF; CDR3 DNA: TGTGCCAGCAGCTTCGTCGCCTCGGTGGCGGGGGGGAACACCGGGGAGCTGTTTTTT
V gene: TRBV4-1; D gene: TRBD1; J gene: TRBJ2-7; clone size: .; CDR3 protein: CASRIGDSLTYEQYF; CDR3 DNA: TGCGCCAGCAGAATCGGGGACAGCCTCACCTACGAGCAGTACTTC
V gene: TRBV15; D gene: TRBD1; J gene: TRBJ1-2; clone size: once; CDR3 protein: CATSRGGRQGAGGYTF; CDR3 DNA: TGTGCCACCAGCAGAGGGGGAAGACAGGGGGCAGGTGGCTACACCTTC
V gene: TRBV12-3/TRBV12-4; D gene: TRBD1; J gene: TRBJ2-5; clone size: .; CDR3 protein: CASRGDRKTQYF; CDR3 DNA: TGTGCCAGCAGAGGGGACAGGAAGACCCAGTACTTC
V gene: TRBV5-1; D gene: TRBD2; J gene: TRBJ2-1; clone size: .; CDR3 protein: CASSSLAGVVSVWQFF; CDR3 DNA: TGCGCCAGCAGCTCTTTAGCGGGGGTGGTTTCTGTATGGCAGTTCTTC
V gene: TRBV5-4; D gene: TRBD2; J gene: TRBJ2-7; clone size: once; CDR3 protein: CASSWGLAGVSYEQYF; CDR3 DNA: TGTGCCAGCAGCTGGGGACTAGCGGGGGTCTCCTACGAGCAGTACTTC
V gene: TRBV10-1; D gene: TRBD1; J gene: TRBJ2-1; clone size: .; CDR3 protein: CASSVDREYNEQFF; CDR3 DNA: TGCGCCAGCAGTGTTGACAGGGAGTACAATGAGCAGTTCTTC
V gene: TRBV7-2; D gene: .; J gene: TRBJ1-3; clone size: .; CDR3 protein: CASSYGLGWRNTIYF; CDR3 DNA: TGTGCCAGCAGCTACGGACTAGGTTGGAGGAACACCATATATTTT
V gene: TRBV12-3/TRBV12-4; D gene: .; J gene: TRBJ1-2; clone size: .; CDR3 protein: CASSLRGTWDYTF; CDR3 DNA: TGTGCCAGCAGTTTACGGGGGACCTGGGACTACACCTTC
V gene: TRBV28; D gene: .; J gene: TRBJ1-1; clone size: once; CDR3 protein: CASSEPTGMNTEAFF; CDR3 DNA: TGTGCCAGCAGCGAGCCCACAGGTATGAACACTGAAGCTTTCTTT
V gene: TRBV7-8; D gene: TRBD1; J gene: TRBJ1-2; clone size: .; CDR3 protein: CASSLDRVYGYTF; CDR3 DNA: TGTGCCAGCAGCTTGGACAGGGTATATGGCTACACCTTC
V gene: TRBV19; D gene: .; J gene: TRBJ2-6; clone size: .; CDR3 protein: CASSIAGGLLSGANVLTF; CDR3 DNA: TGTGCCAGTAGTATAGCTGGAGGCCTGCTCTCTGGGGCCAACGTCCTGACTTTC
V gene: TRBV20-1; D gene: TRBD1; J gene: TRBJ2-7; clone size: .; CDR3 protein: CSASGRTGIYEQYF; CDR3 DNA: TGCAGTGCTAGTGGTCGGACAGGGATTTACGAGCAGTACTTC
V gene: TRBV6-5; D gene: .; J gene: TRBJ1-6; clone size: .; CDR3 protein: CASSLILTGDSPLHF; CDR3 DNA: TGTGCCAGCAGTCTGATTCTGACGGGAGATTCACCCCTCCACTTT
V gene: TRBV11-2; D gene: .; J gene: TRBJ2-4; clone size: once; CDR3 protein: CASSLPFRGAGNIQYF; CDR3 DNA: TGTGCCAGCAGCTTACCTTTTAGGGGCGCGGGGAACATTCAGTACTTC
V gene: TRBV29-1; D gene: TRBD1; J gene: TRBJ1-2; clone size: .; CDR3 protein: CSVERETGAGGYTF; CDR3 DNA: TGCAGCGTTGAACGCGAGACAGGGGCGGGCGGCTACACCTTC
V gene: TRBV21-1; D gene: .; J gene: TRBJ2-1; clone size: .; CDR3 protein: CASSKEGTSGGQSSYNEQFF; CDR3 DNA: TGTGCCAGCAGCAAAGAGGGGACTAGCGGGGGGCAAAGCTCCTACAATGAGCAGTTCTTC
V gene: TRBV20-1; D gene: .; J gene: TRBJ2-7; clone size: .; CDR3 protein: CSASFRDEQYF; CDR3 DNA: TGCAGTGCTAGTTTCAGGGACGAGCAGTACTTC
V gene: TRBV19; D gene: .; J gene: TRBJ1-2; clone size: once; CDR3 protein: CASTVQGRSGYTF; CDR3 DNA: TGTGCCAGTACAGTGCAGGGGCGTAGCGGCTACACCTTC
V gene: TRBV7-2; D gene: TRBD2; J gene: TRBJ2-5; clone size: .; CDR3 protein: CASSEPRLAGVQETQYF; CDR3 DNA: TGTGCCAGCAGCGAACCGCGACTAGCGGGGGTCCAAGAGACCCAGTACTTC
V gene: TRBV24-1; D gene: .; J gene: TRBJ1-5; clone size: .; CDR3 protein: CATSDLEYSNQPQHF; CDR3 DNA: TGTGCCACCAGTGATTTGGAGTATAGCAATCAGCCCCAGCATTTT
V gene: TRBV3-1/TRBV3-2; D gene: .; J gene: TRBJ2-1; clone size: .; CDR3 protein: CASSQDSERATIF; CDR3 DNA: TGTGCCAGCAGCCAAGATAGCGAGCGGGCGACCATCTTC